The source of this T cell receptor (beta chain) is a study of blood T cell repertoires in COVID-19. The CDR3 has 15 amino acids. CDR1 and CDR2 from the germline V gene are LNHNV and YYDKDF (reference sequence). The ends were cut back, 0 bases at V and 4 bases at J, with 12 bases in the middle. Seattle researchers signed up patients amid active infection and tracked them longitudinally. Study processing details: Estimation of nucleated cell counts relied on the amplification of reference gene primers. The repertoire was sequenced with immunoSEQ multiplex PCR; TCRdb's copy has only in-frame clones and lacks some. The V and J calls and clone size were taken over from that table, and D and trimming were inferred from the DNA. The sample yields about 58,000 clones, around four fifths seen once.

Input material: peripheral blood. The V call is TRBV15, the J call TRBJ2-5; tentative D call: TRBD1 (6 bases). The sequence was obtained from a man in his sixties with COVID-19, enrolled during active disease. The DNA for the CDR3 is TGTGCCACCAGCAGAGACAACAGGGAGCTAGAGACCCAGTACTTC. This codes for CATSRDNRELETQYF.